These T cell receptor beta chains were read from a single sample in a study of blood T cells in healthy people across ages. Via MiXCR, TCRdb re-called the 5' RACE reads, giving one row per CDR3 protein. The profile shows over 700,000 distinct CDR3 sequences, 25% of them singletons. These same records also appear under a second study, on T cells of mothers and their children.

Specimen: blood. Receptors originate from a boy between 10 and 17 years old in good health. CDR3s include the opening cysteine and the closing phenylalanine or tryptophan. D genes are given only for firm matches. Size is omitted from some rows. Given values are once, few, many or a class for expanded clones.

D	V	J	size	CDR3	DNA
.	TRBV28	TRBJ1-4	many	CASSLGQARDGGEKLFF	TGTGCCAGCAGTTTGGGGCAGGCCAGGGATGGGGGTGAAAAACTGTTTTTT
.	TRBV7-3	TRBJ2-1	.	CASSFMPDSYNEQFF	TGTGCCAGCAGCTTTATGCCGGATTCCTACAATGAGCAGTTCTTC
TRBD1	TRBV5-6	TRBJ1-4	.	CASDREDYEKLFF	TGTGCCAGCGACAGGGAGGACTATGAAAAACTGTTTTTT
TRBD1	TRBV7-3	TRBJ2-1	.	CASSYSGTGDNEQFF	TGTGCCAGCAGTTACTCCGGGACAGGGGACAATGAGCAGTTCTTC
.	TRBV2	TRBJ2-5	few	CASNGPGKETQYF	TGTGCCAGCAATGGCCCTGGTAAAGAGACCCAGTACTTC
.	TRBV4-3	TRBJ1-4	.	CASSLLGETNEKLFF	TGCGCCAGCAGCCTCCTGGGAGAAACTAATGAAAAACTGTTTTTT
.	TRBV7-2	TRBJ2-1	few	CASSFAGGRLNEQFF	TGTGCCAGCAGCTTTGCAGGGGGGAGGTTGAATGAGCAGTTCTTC
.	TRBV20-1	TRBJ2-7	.	CSTRGGGSSYEQYF	TGCAGTACTAGAGGGGGGGGTAGCTCCTACGAGCAGTACTTC
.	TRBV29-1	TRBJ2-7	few	CSGGGGALSYEQYF	TGCAGCGGGGGCGGCGGGGCTTTATCCTACGAGCAGTACTTC
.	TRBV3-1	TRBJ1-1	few	CASSRLEMGEAFF	TGTGCCAGCAGCCGTCTCGAAATGGGTGAAGCTTTCTTT
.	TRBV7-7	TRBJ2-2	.	CASSDQGTGELFF	TGTGCTAGCAGCGATCAGGGGACCGGGGAGCTGTTTTTT
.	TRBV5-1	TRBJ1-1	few	CASSGGGERTEAFF	TGCGCCAGCAGTGGCGGGGGGGAGCGAACTGAAGCTTTCTTT
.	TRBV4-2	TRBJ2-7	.	CASSQDQGGGPYEQYF	TGTGCCAGCAGCCAAGATCAGGGAGGGGGACCCTACGAGCAGTACTTC
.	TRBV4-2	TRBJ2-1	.	CASSQEAGDLHNEQFF	TGTGCCAGCAGCCAAGAGGCAGGGGATTTACACAATGAGCAGTTCTTC
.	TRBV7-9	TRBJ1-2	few	CASSSLWHTF	TGTGCCAGCAGCTCCCTCTGGCACACCTTC
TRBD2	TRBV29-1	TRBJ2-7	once	CSVVGKPGTSAREQYF	TGCAGCGTAGTGGGAAAACCCGGGACTAGCGCGCGGGAGCAGTACTTC
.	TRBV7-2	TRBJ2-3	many	CASSLARNTDTQYF	TGTGCCAGCAGCTTAGCGAGGAACACAGATACGCAGTATTTT
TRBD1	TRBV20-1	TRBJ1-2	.	CSARDNKGADYGYTF	TGCAGTGCTAGAGATAATAAGGGGGCTGACTATGGCTACACCTTC
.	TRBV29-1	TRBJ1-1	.	CSATASVNTEAFF	TGCAGCGCCACCGCGTCAGTGAACACTGAAGCTTTCTTT
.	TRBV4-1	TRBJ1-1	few	CASSQTTPPDTEAFF	TGCGCCAGCAGCCAAACGACCCCCCCGGACACTGAAGCTTTCTTT
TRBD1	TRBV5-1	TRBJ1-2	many	CASSPTGDYGYTF	TGCGCCAGCAGCCCGACAGGGGATTATGGCTACACCTTC
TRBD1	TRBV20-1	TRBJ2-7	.	CSAAQLTGQGAYEQYF	TGCAGTGCTGCTCAACTGACGGGACAGGGGGCCTACGAGCAGTACTTC
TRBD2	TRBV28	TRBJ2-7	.	CASRETGGPLNEQYF	TGTGCCAGCAGGGAAACGGGAGGGCCGTTAAACGAGCAGTACTTC
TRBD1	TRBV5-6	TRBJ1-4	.	CASSGVGTEDEKLFF	TGTGCCAGCAGCGGAGTCGGGACAGAGGATGAAAAACTGTTTTTT
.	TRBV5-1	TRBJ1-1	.	CASSTGPTDTEAFF	TGCGCCAGCAGCACGGGACCGACGGACACTGAAGCTTTCTTT
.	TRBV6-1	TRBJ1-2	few	CASSEVQLEFYGYTF	TGTGCCAGCAGTGAAGTCCAATTGGAGTTCTATGGCTACACCTTC
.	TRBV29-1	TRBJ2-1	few	CSVAPGYNEQFF	TGCAGCGTCGCCCCGGGGTACAATGAGCAGTTCTTC
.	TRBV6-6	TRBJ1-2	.	CASSTGPGNYGYTF	TGTGCCAGCAGTACGGGGCCTGGCAACTATGGCTACACCTTC
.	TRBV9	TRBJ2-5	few	CASSVEGGVETQYF	TGTGCCAGCAGCGTAGAGGGAGGAGTGGAGACCCAGTACTTC
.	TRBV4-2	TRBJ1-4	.	CASTPGIGSEKLFF	TGTGCCAGCACCCCCGGTATAGGGAGTGAAAAACTGTTTTTT
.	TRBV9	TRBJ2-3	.	CASSVDSGDTQYF	TGTGCCAGCAGCGTAGATAGCGGAGATACGCAGTATTTT
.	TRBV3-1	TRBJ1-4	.	CASSQEVGTNEKLFF	TGTGCCAGCAGCCAAGAGGTCGGGACTAATGAAAAACTGTTTTTT
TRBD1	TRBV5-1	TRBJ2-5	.	CASSSQGVETQYF	TGCGCCAGCAGCTCCCAGGGGGTAGAGACCCAGTACTTC
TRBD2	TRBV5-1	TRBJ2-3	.	CASSLALAGWGDTQYF	TGCGCCAGCAGCTTGGCGCTAGCGGGCTGGGGAGATACGCAGTATTTT
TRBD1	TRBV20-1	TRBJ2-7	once	CSATTGVEQYF	TGCAGTGCTACGACAGGGGTCGAGCAGTACTTC
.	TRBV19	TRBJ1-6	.	CASSIRPQGDSYSPLHF	TGTGCCAGTAGTATACGGCCCCAAGGGGACTCCTATTCACCCCTCCACTTT
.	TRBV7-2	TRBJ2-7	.	CASSLESSFHEQYF	TGTGCCAGCAGCTTAGAATCTAGCTTCCACGAGCAGTACTTC
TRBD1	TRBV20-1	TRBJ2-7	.	CSAREAGGGLARFYEQYF	TGCAGTGCTAGAGAAGCAGGGGGTGGGCTAGCCAGATTCTACGAGCAGTACTTC
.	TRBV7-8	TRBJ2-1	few	CASVKGSYNEQFF	TGTGCCAGCGTTAAGGGGTCCTACAATGAGCAGTTCTTC
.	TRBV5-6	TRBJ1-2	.	CASSLLEVVDGYTF	TGTGCCAGCAGCTTGTTGGAAGTCGTGGATGGCTACACCTTC
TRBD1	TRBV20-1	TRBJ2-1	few	CSARTGTGYNEQFF	TGCAGTGCTAGGACCGGGACAGGTTACAATGAGCAGTTCTTC